The 18 T cell receptor beta chains presented below share a single source sample, sequenced in a study of blood T cells in healthy people across ages. The second PCR ran about 6 to 12 cycles with a sample-barcoded 5' primer and J-beta primers. TCRdb re-called the 5' RACE reads through MiXCR, storing one row per CDR3 protein. This sample has about 1,400,000 distinct CDR3 sequences; 55% to 75% occur once, and the top ten carry 5.5% to 8%. Sequencing was performed on blood. The receptors were gathered from a man between 18 and 29 years old in good health.

The chain combines TRBV7-9 with TRBJ2-3; 7 positions match TRBD1. This CDR3 comprises 15 residues. CDR1 SEHNR and CDR2 FQNEAQ come from the germline V gene (reference sequence). With 4 bases clipped from V and 3 bases from J, the junction kept 7 bases outside the gene matches. CDR3 sequence (DNA): TGTGCCAGCAGCTCACAGACAGGGATGACAGATACGCAGTATTTT. Its protein product is CASSSQTGMTDTQYF.

Points on this clonotype: An end of the junction does not agree with germline; a read error may underlie this. The chain joins TRBV25-1 to TRBJ1-6; no definite D call. Per germline, CDR1 MGHDK and CDR2 SYGVNS. The CDR3 spans 13 residues. CDR3 loop: CASSESFNSPLHF. The CDR3 DNA is TGTGCCAGCAGTGAATCCTTTAATTCACCCCTCCACTTT.

The chain uses TRBV12-3 or TRBV12-4 and TRBJ2-7; TRBD1 agrees at 8 bases. V shed 6 bases and J 2 bases; nucleotides not matched to a gene: 9. CDR3 length: 15 amino acids. The CDR3 reads CASSLSLDRAYEQYF. CDR3 bases: TGTGCCAGCAGCCTCTCCTTGGACAGGGCCTACGAGCAGTACTTC.

The chain is built from TRBV4-1 and TRBJ2-7, with TRBD2 matching 11 bases. Germline values: CDR1 MGHRA, CDR2 YSYEKL. This CDR3 has 18 amino acids. Losses at the gene ends were 0 bases for V and 0 bases for J; bases not matched to a gene: 7. The CDR3 DNA reads as TGCGCCAGCAGCCAAGATCGACTAGCGGGGTTGCTCTCCTACGAGCAGTACTTC. As protein: CASSQDRLAGLLSYEQYF.

This clonotype has ten or more counts. The chain carries TRBV20-1 and TRBJ2-5; the D gene is possibly TRBD1 (6 bases). Trimming removed 6 bases from V and 11 bases from J, with 22 bases in between. The CDR3 runs 13 residues. Per germline, CDR1 DFQATT and CDR2 SNEGSKA (reference sequence). CDR3 bases: TGCAGTGCCGTCCGGGACATCATAGGGGAGCAGTACTTC. Protein sequence: CSAVRDIIGEQYF.

The chain uses TRBV25-1 and TRBJ1-2, with a possible D match to TRBD1 (6 bases). The CDR3 extends over 14 amino acids. The V end was cut by 2 bases, the J end by 6 bases, with 13 bases between. Germline loops: CDR1 MGHDK, CDR2 SYGVNS. CDR3 amino acids: CASSESSRTDGYTF. For the CDR3, the DNA is TGTGCCAGCAGTGAAAGTAGCAGGACAGATGGCTACACCTTC.

Ten or more counts support this clonotype. The J gene is TRBJ2-2, the V gene TRBV10-3; perhaps TRBD2 as D (6 bases). The CDR3 loop spans 14 amino acids. Deletions cut 7 bases from V and 6 bases from J, with 15 bases between. Germline V gives CDR1 ENHRY, CDR2 SYGVKD. The CDR3 sequence is CAITFLTRPGELFF. CDR3 coding DNA: TGTGCCATCACCTTTTTGACTAGACCCGGGGAGCTGTTTTTT.

The genes are TRBV29-1 and TRBJ2-3; 12 bases are shared with TRBD2. This CDR3 is 16 amino acids long. In germline, CDR1 is SQVTM, CDR2 ANQGSEA. The V segment lost 4 bases and the J segment 3 bases; nucleotides outside the gene matches: 8. The CDR3: CSVVASGRAETDTQYF. The CDR3 region has the DNA TGCAGCGTTGTGGCTAGCGGGAGGGCCGAAACAGATACGCAGTATTTT.

In its sample, this clonotype was seen a few times. The CDR3 sequence is CASSQFAGNEAFF. The CDR3 region has the DNA TGCGCCAGCAGCCAATTTGCCGGGAATGAAGCTTTCTTT. This chain links TRBV4-1 with TRBJ1-1; D call uncertain. Germline CDR1 MGHRA, CDR2 YSYEKL. The length of the CDR3 is 13 residues. The V and J ends lost 2 bases and 7 bases respectively, with 11 bases between them.

V gene TRBV12-3 or TRBV12-4 combines with J gene TRBJ2-7, with a tentative D call TRBD1 (5 bases). The CDR3 is made up of 12 amino acids. The V end was cut by 7 bases, the J end by 3 bases, with 10 bases between. The CDR3 DNA reads as TGTGCCAGCAAAGACAGTTACTACGAGCAGTACTTC. It yields the protein CASKDSYYEQYF.

This rearrangement joins TRBV5-1 to TRBJ2-3; 14 nucleotides align to TRBD2. Losses at the gene ends were 5 bases for V and 1 base for J; bases not matched to a gene: 3. Germline CDR1 reads SGHRS; CDR2 reads YFSETQ. CDR3 length: 16 residues. CDR3 DNA sequence: TGCGCCAGCAGTCGACTAGCGGGGGGGGGCACAGATACGCAGTATTTT. Protein product: CASSRLAGGGTDTQYF.

The chain is built from TRBV9 and TRBJ2-4; weak D call: TRBD2 (6 bases). This CDR3 contains 13 residues. Germline values: CDR1 SGDLS, CDR2 YYNGEE. V was trimmed by 3 bases and J by 13 bases, leaving 17 bases between them. This chain's CDR3 is CASSDGFPGEQYF. DNA for the CDR3: TGTGCCAGCAGCGACGGGTTCCCGGGGGAGCAGTACTTC.

The chain links TRBV9 to TRBJ1-4; TRBD1 might be the D (6 bases). This CDR3 is 15 amino acids long. CDR1 SGDLS and CDR2 YYNGEE come from the germline V gene. Trimming stripped 5 bases from V and 7 bases from J, with 18 bases between. CDR3 in amino acids: CASSYHGQPSEKLFF. The CDR3 nucleotides are TGTGCCAGCAGTTACCACGGACAGCCTTCTGAAAAACTGTTTTTT.

This clonotype has more than one count but fewer than ten. V is TRBV6-1 and J is TRBJ2-5; D gene uncertain. V lost 10 bases and J lost 4, with 10 bases in between. The germline gives CDR1 MNHNS, CDR2 SASEGT. This CDR3 has 11 amino acids. CDR3 residues: CATIGGETQYF. DNA for the CDR3: TGTGCCACCATCGGCGGAGAGACCCAGTACTTC.

This clonotype was picked up a small number of times. The J gene is TRBJ1-2, the V gene TRBV5-1; no reliable D call. Germline lookup yields CDR1 SGHRS and CDR2 YFSETQ. V was pared by 6 bases and J by 1 base, with 13 bases between. The CDR3 sequence is 14 residues long. The CDR3 region has the DNA TGCGCCAGCAACCCCGGGGAACGTAACTATGGCTACACCTTC. Encoded protein: CASNPGERNYGYTF.

This clonotype was counted a single time. In DNA, the CDR3 is TGTGCCAGCAGTTATTTTCCTGCGGTTGTAGCGGGGGATAACTCCTACAATGAGCAGTTCTTC. This encodes CASSYFPAVVAGDNSYNEQFF. The chain is built from TRBV6-5 and TRBJ2-1; 9 bases align to TRBD2. After removal of 3 bases from V and 0 bases from J, the junction contained 18 bases not matched to a gene. The CDR3 covers 21 residues. Germline lookup yields CDR1 MNHEY and CDR2 SVGAGI.

Points on this clonotype: This sequence may be a read error, since a much larger clone differs from it by one base. This chain connects TRBV28 to TRBJ2-7; D is possibly TRBD2 (7 bases). Trimming stripped 6 bases from V and 3 bases from J, with 21 bases between. The CDR3 totals 16 residues. CDR1 and CDR2 from the germline V gene are MDHEN and SYDVKM. For the CDR3, the DNA is TGTGCCAGCAGCCTAGATGGGGGGGGCCAAAGCTACGAGCAGTACTTC. Amino acid sequence: CASSLDGGGQSYEQYF.

V usage is TRBV20-1 and J usage is TRBJ2-7; 11 bases match TRBD2. The CDR3 length is 14 residues. CDR1 is DFQATT and CDR2 is SNEGSKA in the germline V gene (reference sequence). The junction had 5 bases not matched to a gene; V was cut back by 5 bases and J by 2 bases. The CDR3 DNA reads as TGCAGTGCTGCGCAGGGACTAGCGGCCTACGAGCAGTACTTC. Translating it yields CSAAQGLAAYEQYF.